This T cell receptor beta chain originates from a study of T-cell reconstitution after alpha-beta-depleted transplantation in children. This clonotype was seen repeatedly, ten times or more. Preparation of the TCRbeta library was carried out with unique molecular identifiers. MiXCR, run by TCRdb on the PCR reads, gives a single entry per CDR3 protein. This table has almost 400,000 distinct CDR3 sequences, about a fifth appearing once. The clonotype was recovered from a human donor who donated a stem cell graft to a child with acute myeloid leukemia. The sequenced sample was PBMCs from the stem cell graft donor, obtained from the stem cell graft.

The CDR3 region is CASSYSIHLTDTQYF. CDR3 bases: TGTGCCAGCAGTTACTCGATACACCTCACAGATACGCAGTATTTT. The chain combines TRBV6-5 with TRBJ2-3; no definite D call. Deletions cut 0 bases from V and 2 bases from J, with 9 bases between. Per germline, CDR1 MNHEY and CDR2 SVGAGI. This CDR3 contains 15 residues.